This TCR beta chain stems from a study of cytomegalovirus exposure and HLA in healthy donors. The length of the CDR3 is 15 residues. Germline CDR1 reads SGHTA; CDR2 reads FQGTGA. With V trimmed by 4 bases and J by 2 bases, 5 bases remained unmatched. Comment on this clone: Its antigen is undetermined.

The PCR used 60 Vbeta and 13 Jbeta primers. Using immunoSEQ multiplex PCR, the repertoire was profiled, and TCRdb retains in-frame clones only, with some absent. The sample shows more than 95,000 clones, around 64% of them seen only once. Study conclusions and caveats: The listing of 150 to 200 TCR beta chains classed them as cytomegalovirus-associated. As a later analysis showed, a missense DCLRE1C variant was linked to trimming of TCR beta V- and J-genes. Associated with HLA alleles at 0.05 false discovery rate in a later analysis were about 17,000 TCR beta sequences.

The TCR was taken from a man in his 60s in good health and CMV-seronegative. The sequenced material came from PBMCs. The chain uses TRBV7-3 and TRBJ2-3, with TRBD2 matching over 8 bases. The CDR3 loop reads CASSSTSATTDTQYF. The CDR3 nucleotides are TGTGCCAGCAGCTCGACTAGCGCAACCACAGATACGCAGTATTTT.